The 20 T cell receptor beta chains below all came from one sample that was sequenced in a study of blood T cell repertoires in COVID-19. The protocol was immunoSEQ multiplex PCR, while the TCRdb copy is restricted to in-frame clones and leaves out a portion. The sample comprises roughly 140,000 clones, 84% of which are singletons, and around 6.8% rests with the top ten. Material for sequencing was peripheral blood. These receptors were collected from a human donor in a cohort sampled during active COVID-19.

This CDR3 reads CAWSVLQGTDTQYF. For the CDR3, the DNA is TGTGCCTGGAGTGTATTGCAGGGCACAGATACGCAGTATTTT. This sequence joins TRBV30 and TRBJ2-3, with D uncertain. V lost 0 bases and J lost 1, with 8 bases in between. Germline CDR1 reads GTSNPN; CDR2 reads SVGIG (reference sequence). The CDR3 totals 14 residues.

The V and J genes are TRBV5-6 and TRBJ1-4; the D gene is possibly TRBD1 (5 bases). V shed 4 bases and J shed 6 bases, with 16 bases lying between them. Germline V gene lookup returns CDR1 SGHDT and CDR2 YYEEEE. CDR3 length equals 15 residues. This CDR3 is CASSTPRVEDEKLFF. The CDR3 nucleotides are TGTGCCAGCAGCACCCCCAGGGTCGAGGATGAAAAACTGTTTTTT.

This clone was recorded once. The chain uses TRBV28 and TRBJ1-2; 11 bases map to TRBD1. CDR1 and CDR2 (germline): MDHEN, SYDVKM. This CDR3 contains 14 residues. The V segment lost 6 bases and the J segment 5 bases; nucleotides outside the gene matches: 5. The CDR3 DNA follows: TGTGCCAGCAGGCTACGGGACAGGGGGTATGGCTACACCTTC. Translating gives CASRLRDRGYGYTF.

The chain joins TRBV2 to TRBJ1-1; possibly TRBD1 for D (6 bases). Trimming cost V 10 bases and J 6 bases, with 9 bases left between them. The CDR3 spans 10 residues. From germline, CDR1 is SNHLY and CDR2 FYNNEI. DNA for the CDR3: TGTGCCAAACAGGGCTCTGAAGCTTTCTTT. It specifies CAKQGSEAFF.

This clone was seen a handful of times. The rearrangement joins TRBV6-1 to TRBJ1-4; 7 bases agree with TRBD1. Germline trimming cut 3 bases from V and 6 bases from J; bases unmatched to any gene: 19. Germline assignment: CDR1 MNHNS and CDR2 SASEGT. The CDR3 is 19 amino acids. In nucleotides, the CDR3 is TGTGCCAGCAGTGATCAAGACAGGGTACTTAAGGGCTTACATGAAAAACTGTTTTTT. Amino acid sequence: CASSDQDRVLKGLHEKLFF.

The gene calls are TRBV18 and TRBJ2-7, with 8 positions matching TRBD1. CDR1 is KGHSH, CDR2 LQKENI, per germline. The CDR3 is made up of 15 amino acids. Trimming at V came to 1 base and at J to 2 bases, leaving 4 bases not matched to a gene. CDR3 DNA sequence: TGTGCCAGCTCACCACTGCAGGGGGCTACCTACGAGCAGTACTTC. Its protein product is CASSPLQGATYEQYF.

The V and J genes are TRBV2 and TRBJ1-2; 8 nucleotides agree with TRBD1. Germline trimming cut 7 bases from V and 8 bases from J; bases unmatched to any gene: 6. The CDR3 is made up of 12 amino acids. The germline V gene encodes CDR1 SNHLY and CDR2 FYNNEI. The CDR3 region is CASIAGGSGYTF. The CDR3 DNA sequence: TGTGCCAGCATCGCAGGGGGCTCCGGCTACACCTTC.

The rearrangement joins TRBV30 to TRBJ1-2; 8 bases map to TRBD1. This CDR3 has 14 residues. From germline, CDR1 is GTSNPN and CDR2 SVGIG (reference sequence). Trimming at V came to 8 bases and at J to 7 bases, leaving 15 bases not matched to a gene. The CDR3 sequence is CAGSRDRKRRGYTF. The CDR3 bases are TGTGCCGGTTCTCGGGACAGGAAACGTCGTGGCTACACCTTC.

The CDR3 here is CASSHLAGGHTDTQYF. The CDR3 DNA follows: TGTGCCAGCAGTCATCTGGCGGGGGGACACACAGATACGCAGTATTTT. The genes are TRBV6-4 and TRBJ2-3, with 8 bases matching TRBD2. Germline values: CDR1 MRHNA, CDR2 SNTAGT. The CDR3 runs to 16 residues. The V segment lost 5 bases and the J segment 2 bases; nucleotides outside the gene matches: 9.

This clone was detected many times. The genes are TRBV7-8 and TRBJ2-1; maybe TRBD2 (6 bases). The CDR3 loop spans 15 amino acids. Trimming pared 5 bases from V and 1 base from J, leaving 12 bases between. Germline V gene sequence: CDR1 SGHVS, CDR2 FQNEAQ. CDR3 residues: CASSLLSGSYNEQFF. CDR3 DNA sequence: TGTGCCAGCAGCCTTTTAAGCGGGTCCTACAATGAGCAGTTCTTC.

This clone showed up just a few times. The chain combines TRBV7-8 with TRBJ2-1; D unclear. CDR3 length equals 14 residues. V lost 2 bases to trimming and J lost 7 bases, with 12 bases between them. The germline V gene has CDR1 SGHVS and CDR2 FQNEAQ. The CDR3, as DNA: TGTGCCAGCAGCTTAAACCCCGCACGGAATGAGCAGTTCTTC. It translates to CASSLNPARNEQFF.

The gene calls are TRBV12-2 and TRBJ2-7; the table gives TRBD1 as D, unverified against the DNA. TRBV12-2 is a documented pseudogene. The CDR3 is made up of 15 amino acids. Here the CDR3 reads CASRLAGQGTYEQYF. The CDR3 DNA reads TGTGCAAGTCGCTTAGCTGGACAGGGAACCTACGAGCAGTACTTC.

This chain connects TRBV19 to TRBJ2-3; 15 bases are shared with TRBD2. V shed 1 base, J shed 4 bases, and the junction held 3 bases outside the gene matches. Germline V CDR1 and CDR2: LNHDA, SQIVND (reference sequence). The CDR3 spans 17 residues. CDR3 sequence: CASSIAGLAGGADTQYF. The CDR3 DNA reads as TGTGCCAGTAGTATAGCCGGACTAGCGGGGGGGGCAGATACGCAGTATTTT.

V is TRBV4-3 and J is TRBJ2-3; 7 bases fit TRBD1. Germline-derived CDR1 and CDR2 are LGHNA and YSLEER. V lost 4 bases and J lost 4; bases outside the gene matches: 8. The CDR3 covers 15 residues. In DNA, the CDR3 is TGCGCCAGCAGCCTCAGAGGGGGCCGGGCAGATACGCAGTATTTT. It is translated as CASSLRGGRADTQYF.

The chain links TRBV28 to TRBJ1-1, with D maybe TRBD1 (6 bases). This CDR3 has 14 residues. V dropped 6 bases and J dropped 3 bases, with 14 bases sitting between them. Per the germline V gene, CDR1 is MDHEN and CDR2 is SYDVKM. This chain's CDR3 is CASSRRPGDTEAFF. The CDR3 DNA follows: TGTGCCAGCAGCCGTAGGCCAGGGGACACTGAAGCTTTCTTT.

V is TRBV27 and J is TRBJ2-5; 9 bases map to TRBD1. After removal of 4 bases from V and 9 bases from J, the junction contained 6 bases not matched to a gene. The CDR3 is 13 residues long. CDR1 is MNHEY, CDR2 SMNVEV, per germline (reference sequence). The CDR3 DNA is TGTGCCAGCAGTTGGACAGGGGAGGAGGCCCAGTACTTC. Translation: CASSWTGEEAQYF.

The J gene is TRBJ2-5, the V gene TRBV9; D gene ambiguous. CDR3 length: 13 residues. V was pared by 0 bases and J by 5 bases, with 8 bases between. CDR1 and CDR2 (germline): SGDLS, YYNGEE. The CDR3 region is CASSVASGETQYF. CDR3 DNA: TGTGCCAGCAGCGTAGCTAGTGGGGAGACCCAGTACTTC.

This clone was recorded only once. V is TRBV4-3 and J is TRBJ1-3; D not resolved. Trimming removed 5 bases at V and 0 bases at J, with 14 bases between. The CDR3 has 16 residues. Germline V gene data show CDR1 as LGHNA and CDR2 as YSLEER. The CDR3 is CASSKARKTSGNTIYF. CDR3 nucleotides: TGCGCCAGCAGCAAAGCCAGGAAGACCTCTGGAAACACCATATATTTT.

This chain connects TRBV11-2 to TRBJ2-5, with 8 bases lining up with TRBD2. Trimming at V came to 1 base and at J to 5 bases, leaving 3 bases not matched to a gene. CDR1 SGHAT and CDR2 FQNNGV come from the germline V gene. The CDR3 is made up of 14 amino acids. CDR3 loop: CASSLGASGETQYF. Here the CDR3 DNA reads TGTGCCAGCAGCTTAGGGGCTAGCGGGGAGACCCAGTACTTC.

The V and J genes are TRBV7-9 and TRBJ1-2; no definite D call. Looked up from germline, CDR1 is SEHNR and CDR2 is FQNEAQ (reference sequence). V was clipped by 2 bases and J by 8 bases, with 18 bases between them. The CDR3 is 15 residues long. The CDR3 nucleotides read TGTGCCAGCAGCTTAAATCAGGCCGTTTTATGGGGCTACACCTTC. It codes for CASSLNQAVLWGYTF. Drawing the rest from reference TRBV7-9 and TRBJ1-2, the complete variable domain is DTGVSQNPRHKITKRGQNVTFRCDPISEHNRLYWYRQTLGQGPEFLTYFQNEAQLEKSRLLSDRFSAERPKGSFSTLEIQRTEQGDSAMYLCASSLNQAVLWGYTFGSGTRLTVV.